This T cell receptor beta chain was retrieved from a study of cytomegalovirus exposure and HLA in healthy donors. Between the trimmed V and J ends, which lost 4 bases and 5 bases, there was a span of 17 bases. The CDR3 is 15 amino acids. The V gene's germline CDR1 is MNHNS and CDR2 SASEGT. PCR used 60 Vbeta primers and 13 Jbeta primers. Libraries were prepared by immunoSEQ multiplex PCR; TCRdb keeps only in-frame clonotypes and omits some of them. The table records 100,000 to 150,000 clones, 60% to 80% of them present only once. The TCR sequence derives from a woman aged 50 to 65 in good health and CMV-seronegative. The chain couples TRBV6-1 to TRBJ2-5, with D possibly being TRBD1 (7 bases). Sequenced: PBMCs. The CDR3 sequence: CASSGSRGVGETQYF. The DNA for the CDR3 is TGTGCCAGCAGTGGCTCCAGGGGGGTGGGGGAGACCCAGTACTTC.